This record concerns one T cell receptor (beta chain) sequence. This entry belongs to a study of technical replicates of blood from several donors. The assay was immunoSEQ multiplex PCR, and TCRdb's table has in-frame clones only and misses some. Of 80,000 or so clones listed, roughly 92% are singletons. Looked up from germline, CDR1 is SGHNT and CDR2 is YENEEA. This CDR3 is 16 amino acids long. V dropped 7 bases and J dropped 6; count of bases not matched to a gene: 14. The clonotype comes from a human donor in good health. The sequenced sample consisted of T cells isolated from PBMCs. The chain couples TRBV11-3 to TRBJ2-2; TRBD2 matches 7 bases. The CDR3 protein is CASTLGVEGGSGELFF. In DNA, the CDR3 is TGTGCCAGCACCCTGGGAGTGGAGGGAGGGTCCGGGGAGCTGTTTTTT.